Described below is a single T cell receptor beta chain sequence and its context. This clonotype was counted only a few times. The clone's antigen remains unknown. No clone much larger than this one lies a single base away; base qualities are absent. In the paper's terms, the time point label means: patch test 1, 2 weeks after DPC sensitization. Read against the paper, the sample's treatment or condition label means: therapeutic diphenylcyclopropenone sensitization with weekly scalp DPC. At every patch-test visit, the blood draw took place before the patch test was put on. Patients were considered eligible if aged 18 to 70, diagnosed with alopecia and deemed suitable for DPC therapy, and patients were excluded if pregnant. Total RNA was extracted from unfractionated whole blood that had been collected in Tempus Blood RNA tubes. The CDR3 measures 15 amino acids from cysteine to phenylalanine. Left in the record is the CDR3 DNA by itself, 45 bases read in frame from the first base. The germline V gene supplies CDR1 SGHTA and CDR2 FQGNSA. Clipping removes 6 bases from V and 4 bases from J, with 7 as the unmatched junction base count.

The data stem from a study of human T cells and chemical hapten exposure (dated by TCRdb to about 2021). A note on the overall study: For sensitization, 2% DPC in acetone was applied to a 2 cm by 2 cm area of upper inner arm skin. The patient cohort, mostly female, included alopecia areata with under or over 50% scalp involvement, alopecia totalis and alopecia universalis. Peripheral blood TCR repertoire changes were tracked in vivo in alopecia patients during primary and secondary sensitization to the hapten diphenylcyclopropenone (DPC). Roughly 30 alopecia patients provided blood for TCR sequencing at one to four time points (pre-sensitization, 2, 6 and 24 weeks). Weekly therapeutic DPC doses were additionally applied to the scalp of patients throughout the approximately 24-week study period. The libraries were sequenced as a pool, and the TCR yield per sample differed mostly because of small variations in library volumes within the pool. Blood was sampled from patients pre-sensitization (week 0) and at 2, 6 and about 24 weeks after DPC sensitization. Patch tests used Finn chambers with 0.01% DPC on the upper back, scored after 6 days by International Contact Dermatitis Research Group standards. General study outcomes and caveats: After repeated subsampling, the strength of the expansion versus patch-test correlation and the threshold at which it became significant changed. Compared with pre-sensitization or healthy control sets, expanded TCRs formed significantly more large CDR3 similarity clusters, which is consistent with antigen-driven responses. No change with DPC sensitization was found in the number of TCRs above 1 in 1000 frequency, and no evidence of global repertoire structure alterations was found. A positive correlation was found between the number of PT1 expanded TCRs and patch test score, with significance reached at thresholds 8, 16 and 32 but not 4. Because every patient had alopecia, a presumed autoimmune disease, the patients' immune response might differ from that of healthy individuals.

Libraries were prepared through RACE. Reads for this sample came from a NextSeq 500. During library preparation, unique molecular identifiers were attached to individual cDNA molecules so that TCRs could be counted in a quantitative, reproducible way. Each blood RNA sample was used to sequence both TCR alpha and TCR beta chains. Per the original workflow: The median number of TCRs per sample was 90,000 to 100,000, ranging from about 23,224 to 750,000. V, J and CDR3 annotation of the TCR reads was carried out using the Decombinator software suite. Every sample was subsampled to the same number of TCRs (28,000) for the PS versus PT1 abundance plots. TCRs were defined as expanded if absent before sensitization and observed at least eight times at the 2-week time point. The public reads were reprocessed in TCRdb via fastp at Q25 and MiXCR, keeping in-frame beta chains. Under each unique CDR3 protein, matching rows form one entry showing the most common genes and DNA. TCRdb assigned the V and J calls; the authors' analysis was not used. Across this sample there are some 83,000 distinct CDR3 sequences, with about 11% seen only once. 4% to 5.5% of the sample rests with the top ten.

In this chain, TRBV7-2 is recombined with TRBJ2-1, and TRBD2 matches 9 of the central bases. The receptor was derived from a woman in her forties or fifties with alopecia areata. Some clones in this sample may be carry-over from other donors' samples. The material sequenced was whole blood, taken in connection with sensitization to the hapten diphenylcyclopropenone (DPC). The CDR3: CASSRGLAYYNEQFF. The sequenced DNA: TGTGCCAGCAGTCGCGGACTAGCGTATTACAATGAGCAGTTCTTC.